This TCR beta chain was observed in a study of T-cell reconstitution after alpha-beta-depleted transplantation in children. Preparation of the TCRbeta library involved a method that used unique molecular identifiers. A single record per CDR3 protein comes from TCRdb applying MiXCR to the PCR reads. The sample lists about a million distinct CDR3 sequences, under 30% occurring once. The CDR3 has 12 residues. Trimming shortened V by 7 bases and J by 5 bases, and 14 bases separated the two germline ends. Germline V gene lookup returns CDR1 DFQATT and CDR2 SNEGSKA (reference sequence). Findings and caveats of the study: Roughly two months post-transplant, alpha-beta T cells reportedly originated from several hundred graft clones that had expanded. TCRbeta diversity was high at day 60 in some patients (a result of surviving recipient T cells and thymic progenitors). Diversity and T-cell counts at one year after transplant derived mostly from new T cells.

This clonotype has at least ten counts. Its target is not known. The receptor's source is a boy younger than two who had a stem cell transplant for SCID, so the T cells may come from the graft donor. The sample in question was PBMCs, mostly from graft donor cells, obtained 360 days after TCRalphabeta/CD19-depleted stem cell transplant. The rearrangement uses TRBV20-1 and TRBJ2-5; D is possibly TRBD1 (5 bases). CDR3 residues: CSVSGHWETQYF. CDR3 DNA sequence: TGCAGTGTCTCAGGGCATTGGGAGACCCAGTACTTC.